This is a list of T cell receptor beta chains from one sample in a study of blood T cell repertoires in COVID-19. Method: immunoSEQ multiplex PCR; TCRdb's copy keeps in-frame clones and lacks some. This sample carries some 210,000 clones, 80% to 85% of them seen once, and the ten largest clones take more than 8.5%. The sample taken for sequencing was PBMCs or T cells enriched from blood (not recorded which). The receptors here all came from a woman between 50 and 59 years old with acute COVID-19. The CDR3 runs from the conserved cysteine through the conserved F or W. The order of the fields is V gene, D gene, J gene, clone size, CDR3 DNA, CDR3 protein. D genes are given only for firm matches. Rows give clone size only sometimes, using once, few, many, or a class for an expanded clone.

TRBV6-1	TRBD1	TRBJ1-2	.	TGTGCCAGCAGTGACCGTCGGACAGGGGGGAACTATGGCTACACCTTC	CASSDRRTGGNYGYTF
TRBV11-3	.	TRBJ2-7	.	TGTGCCAGCAGCTTAGGACAGTCTTACGAGCAGTACTTC	CASSLGQSYEQYF
TRBV28	.	TRBJ1-2	.	TGTGCCAGCAGTCAAAGTAGCATCGGTGGCTACACCTTC	CASSQSSIGGYTF
TRBV25-1	TRBD1	TRBJ1-2	.	TGTGCCAGCAGTGACCCCCGACAGGGGAACGGCTATGGCTACACCTTC	CASSDPRQGNGYGYTF
TRBV4-3	TRBD2	TRBJ2-1	.	TGCGCCAGCAGCCAAGATCTAGCGGGGGCCTACAATGAGCAGTTCTTC	CASSQDLAGAYNEQFF
TRBV5-6	TRBD1	TRBJ2-1	once	TGTGCCAGCTTTCCCAGGGACAGGGTCTCCCCTGAGCAGTTCTTC	CASFPRDRVSPEQFF
TRBV12-3/TRBV12-4	.	TRBJ1-2	.	TGTGCCAGCAGAGCGACAGCCATCTATGGCTACACCTTC	CASRATAIYGYTF
TRBV27	.	TRBJ2-3	.	TGTGCCAGCAGCTTGACACAAGGCACAGATACGCAGTATTTT	CASSLTQGTDTQYF
TRBV5-4	TRBD2	TRBJ2-1	.	TGTGCCAGCAGCTTCGGGGGGGTGGAGCAGTTCTTC	CASSFGGVEQFF
TRBV9	.	TRBJ1-4	.	TGTGCCAGCAGCGTTTTACAGGGAATCGATGAAAAACTGTTTTTT	CASSVLQGIDEKLFF
TRBV19	.	TRBJ1-5	few	TGTGCCAGTAGTATACCCCGGGGAGGGATCGAGCAGCCCCAGCATTTT	CASSIPRGGIEQPQHF
TRBV3-1/TRBV3-2	.	TRBJ2-3	once	TGTGCCAGCAGCCAAGATAGGCGGCAGACCACAGATACGCAGTATTTT	CASSQDRRQTTDTQYF
TRBV28	TRBD1	TRBJ2-5	.	TGTGCCAGTACAAGGACAGGGCGGGAGACCCAGTACTTC	CASTRTGRETQYF
TRBV5-1	.	TRBJ1-1	.	TGCGCCAGCAGCGGAACAGGGTTTCAGAACACTGAAGCTTTCTTT	CASSGTGFQNTEAFF
TRBV5-4	TRBD1	TRBJ2-5	.	TGTGCCAGCAGCTTGGCCAGGGGGCAAATAGAGACCCAGTACTTC	CASSLARGQIETQYF
TRBV6-1	TRBD1	TRBJ1-6	few	TGTGCCAGCAGTGCGGGACAGGGGGCCTCCTATAATTCACCCCTCCACTTT	CASSAGQGASYNSPLHF
TRBV7-9	.	TRBJ1-6	.	TGTGCCAGCACCAAATCCGGGGTGTCCGGGGGTTCACCCCTCCACTTT	CASTKSGVSGGSPLHF
TRBV7-3	TRBD2	TRBJ2-7	.	TGTGCCAGCAGCTTAATAGCGGGAGGCACCTACGAGCAGTACTTC	CASSLIAGGTYEQYF
TRBV6-5	TRBD1	TRBJ1-5	few	TGTGCCAGTAGCCGGGACAGGGGGCCGGGGCCCCAGCATTTT	CASSRDRGPGPQHF
TRBV4-3	.	TRBJ2-6	.	TGCGCCAGCAGCCAGGACTACCGTACTTTCTCTGGGGCCAACGTCCTGACTTTC	CASSQDYRTFSGANVLTF
TRBV28	.	TRBJ2-7	.	TGTGCCAGCAGACTAGACAGGGAGCAGTACTTC	CASRLDREQYF
TRBV6-5	TRBD1	TRBJ1-2	.	TGTGCCAGCAGTTATACGGACAGGGGCTATGGCTACACCTTC	CASSYTDRGYGYTF
TRBV10-3	.	TRBJ1-1	.	TGTGCCATCAGTGAAGCCCCAGGGGCCAACACTGAAGCTTTCTTT	CAISEAPGANTEAFF
TRBV5-1	.	TRBJ1-5	few	TGCGCCAGCAGCTTGGATTCAGGTAGCAATCAGCCCCAGCATTTT	CASSLDSGSNQPQHF
TRBV12-3/TRBV12-4	.	TRBJ2-7	.	TGTGCCAGCAGCGACAGGTTCTCCTACGAGCAGTACTTC	CASSDRFSYEQYF
TRBV7-2	.	TRBJ1-4	few	TGTGCCAGCAGCTTACAGGGGCTCACTAATGAAAAACTGTTTTTT	CASSLQGLTNEKLFF
TRBV12-3/TRBV12-4	.	TRBJ1-1	.	TGTGCCAGCACCAGGTGGGCGGGCACTGAAGCTTTCTTT	CASTRWAGTEAFF
TRBV28	.	TRBJ1-3	.	TGTGCCAGCAGGTCCCGGGGGGCGGCGGTTGGAAACACCATATATTTT	CASRSRGAAVGNTIYF
TRBV28	.	TRBJ2-1	.	TGTGCCAGCAGTTTAGCGCTGTTTCCGGCACTACCTGGAAATGAGCAGTTCTTC	CASSLALFPALPGNEQFF
TRBV5-1	.	TRBJ1-1	few	TGCGCCAGCACGCGGGGGGACATGAACACTGAAGCTTTCTTT	CASTRGDMNTEAFF
TRBV7-9	.	TRBJ1-3	once	TGTGCCAGCAGCTCGACTGGATCAACGGGAAACACCATATATTTT	CASSSTGSTGNTIYF
TRBV4-2	.	TRBJ2-1	.	TGTGCCAGCAGCCAAGATCTCCCCGGGTTTCGTTACAATGAGCAGTTCTTC	CASSQDLPGFRYNEQFF
TRBV6-5	.	TRBJ1-5	.	TGTGCCAGCAGGCTACAGGGAGGGAATCAGCCCCAGCATTTT	CASRLQGGNQPQHF
TRBV6-5	TRBD2	TRBJ2-1	few	TGTGCCAGCAGTTGGACTAGCGGGGGCTCCTACAATGAGCAGTTCTTC	CASSWTSGGSYNEQFF
TRBV2	TRBD1	TRBJ1-2	.	TGTGCCAGCAGTCGAACAGGGGGCGCTGGATATGGCTACACCTTC	CASSRTGGAGYGYTF
TRBV5-1	.	TRBJ2-1	.	TGCGCCAGCAGCTGGGGCACGTACAATGAGCAGTTCTTC	CASSWGTYNEQFF
TRBV18	.	TRBJ2-5	.	TGTGCCAGCTCACTACCAGACAAGACCCAGTACTTC	CASSLPDKTQYF
TRBV25-1	TRBD2	TRBJ2-5	once	TGTGCCAGCAGTGGCGTTGCTAGCGGGGGGGAGACCCAGTACTTC	CASSGVASGGETQYF
TRBV18	TRBD1	TRBJ1-1	.	TGTGCCAGCTCCCTTGGGACAGGGGAAGCTTTCTTT	CASSLGTGEAFF
TRBV10-3	.	TRBJ1-5	.	TGTGCCATCAGTTCAGGAAGCAATCAGCCCCAGCATTTT	CAISSGSNQPQHF
TRBV7-8	.	TRBJ1-2	.	TGTGCCAGCAGCTTAATCGGGAACAGTTTGGGCTACACCTTC	CASSLIGNSLGYTF
TRBV19	TRBD1	TRBJ1-2	once	TGTGCCAGTAGTACCCCGACAGGGATCTTCATCGGCTACACCTTC	CASSTPTGIFIGYTF
TRBV18	.	TRBJ1-4	.	TGTGCCAGCTCACCGACGGGACTGACGTTTAATGAAAAACTGTTTTTT	CASSPTGLTFNEKLFF
TRBV10-3	.	TRBJ1-1	.	TGTGCCATCAGTGGAGACAACGCGATGAACACTGAAGCTTTCTTT	CAISGDNAMNTEAFF
TRBV18	TRBD2	TRBJ2-1	.	TGTGCCAGCTCACCTATAAGGACTAGCGGGAGCTCCTACAATGAGCAGTTCTTC	CASSPIRTSGSSYNEQFF
TRBV6-2/TRBV6-3	TRBD1	TRBJ1-1	.	TGTGCCAGCAGTCAAGACAGGGGGGACACTGAAGCTTTCTTT	CASSQDRGDTEAFF
TRBV11-1	TRBD2	TRBJ2-5	.	TGTGCCAGTCAAGGCGGGGGAGATTCGGAGACCCAGTACTTC	CASQGGGDSETQYF
TRBV6-2/TRBV6-3	TRBD2	TRBJ2-3	.	TGTGCCAGCAGTTACCCCTCCTTAGCGGGGGTCACAGATACGCAGTATTTT	CASSYPSLAGVTDTQYF
TRBV24-1	TRBD2	TRBJ2-2	.	TGTGCCACCAGTGATCCTTCCGGGACTAGCGGGAGAGGAACCGGGGAGCTGTTTTTT	CATSDPSGTSGRGTGELFF
TRBV5-4	TRBD1	TRBJ1-1	.	TGTGCCAGCAGCATAGGCCCTAAACAGGGGGAGGCTTTCTTT	CASSIGPKQGEAFF
TRBV14	TRBD1	TRBJ2-7	.	TGTGCCAGCAGCCAACGACAGGGGCCCTACGAGCAGTACTTC	CASSQRQGPYEQYF
TRBV5-6	.	TRBJ1-1	.	TGTGCCAGCAGCTTGGAGTGGGGAGGGTACGCTTTCTTT	CASSLEWGGYAFF
TRBV3-1/TRBV3-2	TRBD1	TRBJ1-1	.	TGTGCCAGCAGCCGAGGGGGCGGGACGGCCACTGAAGCTTTCTTT	CASSRGGGTATEAFF